Shown below are 16 T cell receptor beta chains from a single sample sequenced in a study of blood T cell repertoires in COVID-19. This table comes from immunoSEQ multiplex PCR, and its TCRdb copy is limited to in-frame clones, with some not included. The table lists 230,000 or so clones, roughly 89% of them singletons. Sequencing was done on a sample of peripheral blood. These receptors originate from a woman between 35 and 50 years old who had recovered from COVID-19.

This clone has ten or more counts. The chain couples TRBV24-1 to TRBJ2-3; tentative D call: TRBD2 (5 bases). The CDR3 has 13 amino acids. The ends were cut back, 11 bases at V and 2 bases at J, with 13 bases in the middle. Germline CDR1 KGHDR, CDR2 SFDVKD. CDR3 DNA sequence: TGTGCCATCGAAGCGGACTCCACAGATACGCAGTATTTT. Amino acid sequence: CAIEADSTDTQYF.

This clone came up once. One end of the junction fails to match germline, which may point to a read error. The identical CDR3 is also encoded by other nucleotide sequences in the sample. The chain combines TRBV3-1 (or the pseudogene TRBV3-2) with TRBJ2-6; 9 bases are a match to TRBD1. The CDR3 length is 17 residues. Looked up from germline, CDR1 is LGHDT and CDR2 is YNNKEL (reference sequence). The CDR3 loop reads CASSRAGQGPGANVLTF. CDR3 nucleotide sequence: TGTGCCAGCAGCCGTGCGGGACAGGGTCCTGGAGCCAACGTCCTGACTTTC.

In this sample, this clone turned up a few times. The rearrangement joins TRBV10-1 to TRBJ2-1, with 10 bases fitting TRBD2. V shed 7 bases, J shed 0 bases, and the junction held 9 bases outside the gene matches. Germline V gene sequence: CDR1 WNHNN, CDR2 SYGVQD (reference sequence). This CDR3 is built from 17 residues. Here the CDR3 DNA reads TGCGCCAGCAACTCTGGACTAGCGGTCTTCTCCTACAATGAGCAGTTCTTC. Protein: CASNSGLAVFSYNEQFF.

The chain joins TRBV6-5 to TRBJ2-5, with TRBD1 matching over 7 bases. The germline gives CDR1 MNHEY, CDR2 SVGAGI. J was trimmed by 7 bases and V by 0 bases; bases with no gene match: 11. The CDR3 runs 16 residues. CDR3 DNA: TGTGCCAGCAGTTACTCATTCATAGGGGGCCAGGGGACCCAGTACTTC. This sequence encodes CASSYSFIGGQGTQYF.

The chain carries TRBV28 and TRBJ2-7, with TRBD1 matching over 7 bases. Germline values: CDR1 MDHEN, CDR2 SYDVKM. The CDR3 covers 15 residues. Germline trimming cut 5 bases from V and 3 bases from J; bases unmatched to any gene: 10. CDR3 protein: CASSQIPQGRYEQYF. In nucleotides, the CDR3 is TGTGCCAGCAGTCAAATTCCACAGGGGCGCTACGAGCAGTACTTC.

This sequence joins TRBV29-1 and TRBJ1-1; D is ambiguous. Germline V gene sequence: CDR1 SQVTM, CDR2 ANQGSEA. V lost 8 bases and J lost 1, with 14 bases in between. The CDR3 sequence is 13 residues long. In DNA form, the CDR3 reads TGCAGCTTCTTGGCAATTGGGAACACTGAAGCTTTCTTT. Its protein is CSFLAIGNTEAFF.

The chain carries TRBV5-6 and TRBJ2-5; 9 bases are a match to TRBD1. Unmatched junction bases numbered 12, after V lost 1 base and J lost 5 bases. CDR1 is SGHDT, CDR2 YYEEEE, per germline. This CDR3 is built from 17 residues. The CDR3 DNA is TGTGCCAGCAGCTTGCGGACAGGGGCTCAATTATTGGAGACCCAGTACTTC. Translated: CASSLRTGAQLLETQYF.

This rearrangement joins TRBV12-3 or TRBV12-4 to TRBJ2-1, with D uncertain. The CDR3 extends over 13 amino acids. V was trimmed by 2 bases and J by 9 bases, leaving 11 bases between them. The CDR3 DNA reads as TGTGCCAGCAGTTTACTGGCGCGGCTTGAGCAGTTCTTC. This translates into CASSLLARLEQFF.

The genes are TRBV4-3 and TRBJ2-1, with D possibly TRBD2 on 6 matching bases. Germline-derived CDR1 and CDR2 are LGHNA and YSLEER. The CDR3 has 16 amino acids. V gave up 1 base and J gave up 1 base, with 11 bases separating them. CDR3 DNA sequence: TGCGCCAGCAGCCAAGGACTACGGGGGTCCTACAATGAGCAGTTCTTC. This translates into CASSQGLRGSYNEQFF.

The chain uses TRBV19 and TRBJ1-2; D remains unclear. There are 16 residues in the CDR3. Trimming cost V 4 bases and J 0 bases, with 15 bases left between them. Germline V gives CDR1 LNHDA, CDR2 SQIVND (reference sequence). DNA for the CDR3: TGTGCCAGTAGTACCCTTTACAGCCTCGCTAACTATGGCTACACCTTC. Translated: CASSTLYSLANYGYTF. Drawing the rest from reference TRBV19 and TRBJ1-2, the complete variable domain is DGGITQSPKYLFRKEGQNVTLSCEQNLNHDAMYWYRQDPGQGLRLIYYSQIVNDFQKGDIAEGYSVSREKKESFPLTVTSAQKNPTAFYLCASSTLYSLANYGYTFGSGTRLTVV.

This clone was picked up a small number of times. J is TRBJ2-7 and V is TRBV4-1; D possibly corresponds to TRBD1 (5 bases). Germline values: CDR1 MGHRA, CDR2 YSYEKL. Trimming left V 2 bases short and J 6 bases short, with 11 bases between. The CDR3 covers 13 residues. The CDR3 is CASSQSTVGEQYF. CDR3 nucleotide sequence: TGCGCCAGCAGCCAATCGACAGTCGGCGAGCAGTACTTC.

V is TRBV12-3 or TRBV12-4 and J is TRBJ2-1; D gene uncertain. The CDR3 length is 13 residues. V was shortened by 3 bases and J by 6 bases, with 9 bases between the two germline ends. The CDR3 here is CASSFTRSNEQFF. For the CDR3, the DNA is TGTGCCAGCAGTTTCACCCGCAGCAATGAGCAGTTCTTC.

V gene TRBV9 combines with J gene TRBJ2-3; no clear D. The ends were cut back, 0 bases at V and 4 bases at J, with 12 bases in the middle. CDR1 and CDR2 from the germline V gene are SGDLS and YYNGEE. This CDR3 has 15 amino acids. Here the CDR3 DNA reads TGTGCCAGCAGCGTAGGCTCCCGACGGGCAGATACGCAGTATTTT. Its protein product is CASSVGSRRADTQYF.

The chain has TRBV21-1 and TRBJ1-1; the table assigns TRBD1, which was not confirmed against the DNA. TRBV21-1 corresponds to a pseudogene. This CDR3 is built from 13 residues. The CDR3 bases are TGTGCCAGCAGCCCGCACAGGGACACTGAAGCTTTCTTT. Translation gives CASSPHRDTEAFF.

The V and J genes are TRBV19 and TRBJ2-6; D is unresolved. With 0 bases removed from V and 0 bases from J, the gap between germline ends came to 6 bases. Germline V lookup: CDR1 LNHDA, CDR2 SQIVND (reference sequence). CDR3 size: 16 residues. In DNA, the CDR3 is TGTGCCAGTAGTATAGATTCCAACTCTGGGGCCAACGTCCTGACTTTC. It encodes CASSIDSNSGANVLTF.

DNA for the CDR3: TGTGCCATCAGTGCGGGAAACACCATATATTTT. Its translation is CAISAGNTIYF. The rearrangement uses TRBV10-3 and TRBJ1-3; D gene unclear. This CDR3 has 11 amino acids. V lost 4 bases and J 4 bases, leaving 2 bases between the germline ends. Germline loops: CDR1 ENHRY, CDR2 SYGVKD.